This TCR beta chain was documented in a study of shared clonotypes between healthy human individuals. Study-level background: The plates for each donor numbered three CD4 naive, three CD4 memory, two CD8 naive and one CD8 memory.

Repertoires were generated with immunoSEQ multiplex PCR, while TCRdb's copy carries only in-frame clones and drops some. The sample carries about 1 million clones, about three quarters recorded once. The germline V gene encodes CDR1 SGHRS and CDR2 YFSETQ. V dropped 5 bases and J dropped 2 bases, with 13 bases sitting between them. The CDR3 extends over 15 amino acids. Details on this clone: Its antigen is as yet unknown.

Caucasian adults residing in Nashville, Tennessee made up all the donors. Study-level points and caveats: Clonotypes that were shared across several donors made up around 4.6% of naive CD4 clonotypes. Since donors were few, the genetic and exposure-history diversity represented was limited.

The chain carries TRBV5-1 and TRBJ2-2; D may be TRBD1 (5 bases). The source is a young man in good health. The material sequenced was memory CD4+ T cells sorted from blood. Subset defined: CD45RA-negative fraction. CDR3 protein: CASRWGHENTGELFF. CDR3 DNA: TGCGCCAGCAGATGGGGCCACGAAAACACCGGGGAGCTGTTTTTT.